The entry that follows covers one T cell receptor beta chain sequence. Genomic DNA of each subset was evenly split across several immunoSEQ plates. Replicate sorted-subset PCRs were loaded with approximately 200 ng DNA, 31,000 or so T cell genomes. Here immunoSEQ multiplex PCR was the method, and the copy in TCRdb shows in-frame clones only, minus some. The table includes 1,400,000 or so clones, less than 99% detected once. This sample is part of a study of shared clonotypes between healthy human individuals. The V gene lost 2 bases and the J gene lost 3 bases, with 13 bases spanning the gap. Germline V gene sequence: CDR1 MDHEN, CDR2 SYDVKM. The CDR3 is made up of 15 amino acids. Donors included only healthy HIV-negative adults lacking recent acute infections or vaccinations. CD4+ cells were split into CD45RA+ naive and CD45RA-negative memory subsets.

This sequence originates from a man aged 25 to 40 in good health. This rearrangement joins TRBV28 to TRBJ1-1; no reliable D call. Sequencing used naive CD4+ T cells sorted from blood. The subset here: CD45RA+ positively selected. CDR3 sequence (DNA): TGTGCCAGCAGTTTAAGTGGCAGGAGGGACACTGAAGCTTTCTTT. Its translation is CASSLSGRRDTEAFF.